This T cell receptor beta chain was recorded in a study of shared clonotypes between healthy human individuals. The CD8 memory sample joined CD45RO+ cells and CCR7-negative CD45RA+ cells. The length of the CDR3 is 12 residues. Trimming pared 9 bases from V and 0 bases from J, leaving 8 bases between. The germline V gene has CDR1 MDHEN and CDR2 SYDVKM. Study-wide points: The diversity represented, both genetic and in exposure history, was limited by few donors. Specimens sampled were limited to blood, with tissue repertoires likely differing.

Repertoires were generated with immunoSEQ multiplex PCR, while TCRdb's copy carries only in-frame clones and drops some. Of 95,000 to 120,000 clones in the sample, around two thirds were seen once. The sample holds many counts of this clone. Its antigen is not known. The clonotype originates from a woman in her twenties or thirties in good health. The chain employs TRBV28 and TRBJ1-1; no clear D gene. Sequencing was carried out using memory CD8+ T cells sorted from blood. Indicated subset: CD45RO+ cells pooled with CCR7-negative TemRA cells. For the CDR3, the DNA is TGTGCCAGTCAACTAATGAACACTGAAGCTTTCTTT. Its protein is CASQLMNTEAFF.